A selection of T cell receptor beta chains follows, all from one sample in a study of T cell repertoires in cytomegalovirus infection. TCRdb analysed the reads with MiXCR anew, one entry per CDR3 protein. This table has approximately 390,000 distinct CDR3 sequences, about 34% appearing once. These receptors have no known antigen. The sample in question was cultured PBMCs, obtained from culture after CMV antigen stimulation. The receptors shown here come from a human donor in good health (CMV status not recorded). Some clones in this sample may be carry-over from other donors' samples. Both conserved end residues are part of each CDR3. The D gene is left open where the match is weak. Part of the rows lack a size; the others show once, few, many or a class for expanded clones.

V gene	D gene	clone size	J gene	CDR3 DNA	CDR3 protein
TRBV6-2/TRBV6-3	NA	few	TRBJ2-5	TGTGCCAGCAGTCGACCGGACAAGACCCAGTACTTC	CASSRPDKTQYF
TRBV27	TRBD2	few	TRBJ2-7	TGTGCCAGCAGGGGCGGGAGGTCCCTTTCCTACGAGCAGTACTTC	CASRGGRSLSYEQYF
TRBV28	TRBD1	NA	TRBJ1-1	TGTGCCAGCAGCCAACCGGACAGGAGCGAAGCTTTCTTT	CASSQPDRSEAFF
TRBV7-2	TRBD1	many	TRBJ2-7	TGTGCCAGCAGCTTAAGCTCACGGCAGGGGGCCATGGGGGAGCAGTACTTC	CASSLSSRQGAMGEQYF
TRBV6-2/TRBV6-3	TRBD1	NA	TRBJ2-7	TGTGCCAGCAACCAACAGGGGTTGCCCTTCTACGAGCAGTACTTC	CASNQQGLPFYEQYF
TRBV24-1	NA	few	TRBJ2-5	TGTGCCACCAGTGCAGGGGAAGAGACCCAGTACTTC	CATSAGEETQYF
TRBV29-1	NA	few	TRBJ2-1	TGCAGCGTTGCGGGGGCACTACTCAATGAGCAGTTCTTC	CSVAGALLNEQFF
TRBV6-1	TRBD1	many	TRBJ1-1	TGTGCCAGCAGAGGGGACAGGGGGCGGAACACTGAAGCTTTCTTT	CASRGDRGRNTEAFF
TRBV25-1	TRBD2	NA	TRBJ2-1	TGTGCCAGCAGTGAACGGGGGAGGGGTCTACCGAGGGCCGGCAATGAGCAGTTCTTC	CASSERGRGLPRAGNEQFF
TRBV9	TRBD2	few	TRBJ2-1	TGTGCCAGCAGCGACGGGACTAGCGGGAGATGGGGGGGGAATGAGCAGTTCTTC	CASSDGTSGRWGGNEQFF
TRBV27	NA	few	TRBJ2-5	TGTGCCAGCAGTTTATTCGGGGGCTGGGGACAAGAGACCCAGTACTTC	CASSLFGGWGQETQYF